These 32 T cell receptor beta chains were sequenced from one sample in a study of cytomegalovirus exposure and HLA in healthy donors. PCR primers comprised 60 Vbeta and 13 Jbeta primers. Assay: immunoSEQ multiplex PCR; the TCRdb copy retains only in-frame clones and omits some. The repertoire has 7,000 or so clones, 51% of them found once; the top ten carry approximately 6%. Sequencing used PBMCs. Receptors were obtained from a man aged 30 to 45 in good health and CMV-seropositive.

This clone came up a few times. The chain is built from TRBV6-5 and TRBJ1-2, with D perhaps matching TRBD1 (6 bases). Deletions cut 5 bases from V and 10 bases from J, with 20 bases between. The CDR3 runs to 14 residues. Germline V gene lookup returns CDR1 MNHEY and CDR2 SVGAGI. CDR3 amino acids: CASSPDRTSITYTF. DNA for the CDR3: TGTGCCAGCAGTCCCGACAGGACCTCTATCACCTACACCTTC.

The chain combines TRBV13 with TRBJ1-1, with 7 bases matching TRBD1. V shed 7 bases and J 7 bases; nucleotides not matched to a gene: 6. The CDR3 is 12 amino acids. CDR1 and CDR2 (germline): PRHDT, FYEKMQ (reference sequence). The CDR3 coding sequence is TGTGCCAGCAACGACAGGGTTTTTGAAGCTTTCTTT. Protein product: CASNDRVFEAFF.

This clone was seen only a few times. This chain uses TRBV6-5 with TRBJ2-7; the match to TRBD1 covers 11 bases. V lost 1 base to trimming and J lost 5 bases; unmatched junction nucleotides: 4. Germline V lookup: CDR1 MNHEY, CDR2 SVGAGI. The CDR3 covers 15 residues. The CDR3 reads CASSYLGQGGHEQYF. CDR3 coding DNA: TGTGCCAGCAGTTACTTGGGACAGGGGGGACACGAGCAGTACTTC.

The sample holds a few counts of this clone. The CDR3 region has the DNA TGTGCCAGCAGCAAAGTGGGGACAGGGCCTGGGGCTTTCTTT. This encodes CASSKVGTGPGAFF. V and J are TRBV21-1 and TRBJ1-1; the DNA was not compared with TRBD1, the D call given in the table. TRBV21-1 is an annotated pseudogene. CDR3 length: 14 residues.

The CDR3 coding sequence is TGCAGCGTTGGCAGGAACACTGAAGCTTTCTTT. Translated: CSVGRNTEAFF. V is TRBV29-1 and J is TRBJ1-1, with no clear D. V shed 4 bases and J shed 1 base, with 4 bases lying between them. Germline CDR1 SQVTM, CDR2 ANQGSEA. The CDR3 spans 11 residues.

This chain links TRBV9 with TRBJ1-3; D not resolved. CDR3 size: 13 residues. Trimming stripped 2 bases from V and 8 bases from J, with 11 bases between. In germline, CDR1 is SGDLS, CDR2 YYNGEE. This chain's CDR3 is CASSVTKDDTIYF. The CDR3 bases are TGTGCCAGCAGCGTTACAAAAGATGACACCATATATTTT. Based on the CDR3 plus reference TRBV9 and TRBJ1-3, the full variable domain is DSGVTQTPKHLITATGQRVTLRCSPRSGDLSVYWYQQSLDQGLQFLIQYYNGEERAKGNILERFSAQQFPDLHSELNLSSLELGDSALYFCASSVTKDDTIYFGEGSWLTVV.

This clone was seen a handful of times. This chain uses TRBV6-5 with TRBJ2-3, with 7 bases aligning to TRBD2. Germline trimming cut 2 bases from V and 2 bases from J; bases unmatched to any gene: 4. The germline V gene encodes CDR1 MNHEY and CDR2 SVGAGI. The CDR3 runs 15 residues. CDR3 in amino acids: CASSYGTTSTDTQYF. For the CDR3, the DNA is TGTGCCAGCAGTTACGGGACTACTTCCACAGATACGCAGTATTTT.

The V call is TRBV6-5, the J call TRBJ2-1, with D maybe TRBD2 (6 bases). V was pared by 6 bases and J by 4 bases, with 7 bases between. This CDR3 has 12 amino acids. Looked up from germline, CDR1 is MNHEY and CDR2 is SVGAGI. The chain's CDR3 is CASRGTYNEQFF. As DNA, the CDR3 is TGTGCCAGCAGGGGGACTTACAATGAGCAGTTCTTC.

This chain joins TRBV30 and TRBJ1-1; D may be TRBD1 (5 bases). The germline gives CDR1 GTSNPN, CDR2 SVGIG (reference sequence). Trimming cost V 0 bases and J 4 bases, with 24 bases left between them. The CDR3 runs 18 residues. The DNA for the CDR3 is TGTGCCTGGAGTGTCCCCAATTATAACAGCGGGACGTTCACTGAAGCTTTCTTT. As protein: CAWSVPNYNSGTFTEAFF.

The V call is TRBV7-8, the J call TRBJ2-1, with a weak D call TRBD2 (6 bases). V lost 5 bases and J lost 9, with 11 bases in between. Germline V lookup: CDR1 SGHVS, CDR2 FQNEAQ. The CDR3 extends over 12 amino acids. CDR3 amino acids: CASSPHGSEQFF. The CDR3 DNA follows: TGTGCCAGCAGCCCACACGGGAGTGAGCAGTTCTTC.

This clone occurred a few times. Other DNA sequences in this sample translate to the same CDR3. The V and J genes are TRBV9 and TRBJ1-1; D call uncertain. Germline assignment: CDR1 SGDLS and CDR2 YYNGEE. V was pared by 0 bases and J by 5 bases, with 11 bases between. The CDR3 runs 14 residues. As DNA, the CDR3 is TGTGCCAGCAGCGTAGTCGCCGGAGGGACTGAAGCTTTCTTT. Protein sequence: CASSVVAGGTEAFF.

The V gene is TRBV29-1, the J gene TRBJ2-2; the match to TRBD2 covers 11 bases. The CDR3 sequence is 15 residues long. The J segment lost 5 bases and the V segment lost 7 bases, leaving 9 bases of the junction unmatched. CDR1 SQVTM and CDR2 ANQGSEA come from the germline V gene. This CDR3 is CSASQLAGGTGELFF. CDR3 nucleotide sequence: TGCAGCGCTTCCCAGCTAGCGGGGGGAACCGGGGAGCTGTTTTTT.

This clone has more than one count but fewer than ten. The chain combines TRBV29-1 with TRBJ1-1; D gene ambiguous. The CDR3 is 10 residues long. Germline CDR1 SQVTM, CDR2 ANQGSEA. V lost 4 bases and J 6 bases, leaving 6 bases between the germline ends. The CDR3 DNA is TGCAGCGTTGTACTAGCTGAAGCTTTCTTT. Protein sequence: CSVVLAEAFF.

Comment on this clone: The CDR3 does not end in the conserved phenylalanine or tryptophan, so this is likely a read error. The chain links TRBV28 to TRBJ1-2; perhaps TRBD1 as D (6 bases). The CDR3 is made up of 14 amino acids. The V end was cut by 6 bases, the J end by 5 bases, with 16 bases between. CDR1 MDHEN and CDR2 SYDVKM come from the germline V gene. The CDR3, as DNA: TGTGCCAGCAGCCAGGGGACAAACGTGTATGGCTACACCGTC. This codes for CASSQGTNVYGYTV.

The CDR3 DNA follows: TGTGCCAGCAGAATTTATAGCAATCAGCCCCAGCATTTT. Its translation is CASRIYSNQPQHF. The J gene is TRBJ1-5, the V gene TRBV27; D remains ambiguous. CDR1 MNHEY and CDR2 SMNVEV come from the germline V gene (reference sequence). The CDR3 loop spans 13 amino acids. The V end lost 6 bases, the J end lost 0 bases, and 6 bases lay between the germline ends.

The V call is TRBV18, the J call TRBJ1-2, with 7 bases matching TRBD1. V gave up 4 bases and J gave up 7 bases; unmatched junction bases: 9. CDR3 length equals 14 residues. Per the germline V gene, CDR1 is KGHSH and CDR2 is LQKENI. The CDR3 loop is CASSLGQSALGYTF. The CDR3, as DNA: TGTGCCAGCTCACTGGGACAGTCAGCTCTTGGCTACACCTTC. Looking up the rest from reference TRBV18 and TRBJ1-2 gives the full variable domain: NAGVMQNPRHLVRRRGQEARLRCSPMKGHSHVYWYRQLPEEGLKFMVYLQKENIIDESGMPKERFSAEFPKEGPSILRIQQVVRGDSAAYFCASSLGQSALGYTFGSGTRLTVV.

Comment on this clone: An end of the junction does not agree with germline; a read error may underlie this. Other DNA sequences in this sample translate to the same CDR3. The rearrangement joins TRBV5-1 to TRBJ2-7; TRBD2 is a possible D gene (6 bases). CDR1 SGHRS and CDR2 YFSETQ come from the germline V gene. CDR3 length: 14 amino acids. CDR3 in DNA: TGCGCCAGTAGCTTCGCCCAGGGACTCGACGAGCAGTACTTC. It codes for CASSFAQGLDEQYF.

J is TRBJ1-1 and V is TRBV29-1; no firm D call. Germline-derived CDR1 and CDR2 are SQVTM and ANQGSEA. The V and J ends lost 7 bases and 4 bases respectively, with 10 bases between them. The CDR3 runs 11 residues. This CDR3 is CSADTATEAFF. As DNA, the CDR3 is TGCAGCGCCGACACAGCCACTGAAGCTTTCTTT.

The CDR3 DNA reads TGTGCCAGCAGCCAAGACGGACTGAGCCCAAATAATTCACCCCTCCACTTT. Protein: CASSQDGLSPNNSPLHF. The rearrangement uses TRBV4-2 and TRBJ1-6; no definite D call. Per germline, CDR1 LGHNA and CDR2 YNFKEQ. CDR3 length: 17 amino acids. The V end lost 0 bases, the J end lost 5 bases, and 14 bases lay between the germline ends.

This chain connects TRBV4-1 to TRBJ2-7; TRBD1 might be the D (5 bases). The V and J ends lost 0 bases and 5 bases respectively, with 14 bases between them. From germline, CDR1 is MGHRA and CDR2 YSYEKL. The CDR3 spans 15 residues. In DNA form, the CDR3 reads TGCGCCAGCAGCCAAGATCTAGGGGCATCAGACGAGCAGTACTTC. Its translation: CASSQDLGASDEQYF.

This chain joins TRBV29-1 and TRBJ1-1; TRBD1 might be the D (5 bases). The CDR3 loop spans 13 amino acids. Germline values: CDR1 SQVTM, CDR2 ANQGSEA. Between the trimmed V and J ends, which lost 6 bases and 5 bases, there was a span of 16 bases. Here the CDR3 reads CSVLVQGGTEAFF. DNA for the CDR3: TGCAGCGTCTTGGTCCAGGGAGGGACTGAAGCTTTCTTT.

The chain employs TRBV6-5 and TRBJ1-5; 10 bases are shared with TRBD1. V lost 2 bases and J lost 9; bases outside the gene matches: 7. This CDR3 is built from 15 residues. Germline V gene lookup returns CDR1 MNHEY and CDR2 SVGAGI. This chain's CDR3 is CASSYAGQGIWPQHF. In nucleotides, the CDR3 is TGTGCCAGCAGTTACGCGGGACAGGGGATTTGGCCCCAGCATTTT.

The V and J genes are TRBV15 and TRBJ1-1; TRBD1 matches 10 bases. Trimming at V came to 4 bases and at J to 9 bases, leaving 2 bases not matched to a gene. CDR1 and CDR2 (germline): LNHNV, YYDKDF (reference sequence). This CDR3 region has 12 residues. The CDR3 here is CATSIDRGQAFF. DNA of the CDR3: TGTGCCACCAGCATAGACAGGGGGCAAGCTTTCTTT.

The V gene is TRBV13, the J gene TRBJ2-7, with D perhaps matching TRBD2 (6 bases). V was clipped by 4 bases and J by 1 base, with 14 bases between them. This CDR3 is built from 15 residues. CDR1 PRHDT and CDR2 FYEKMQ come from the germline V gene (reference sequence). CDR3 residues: CASSSSEFISYEQYF. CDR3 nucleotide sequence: TGTGCCAGCAGCTCTAGCGAATTCATTTCCTACGAGCAGTACTTC.

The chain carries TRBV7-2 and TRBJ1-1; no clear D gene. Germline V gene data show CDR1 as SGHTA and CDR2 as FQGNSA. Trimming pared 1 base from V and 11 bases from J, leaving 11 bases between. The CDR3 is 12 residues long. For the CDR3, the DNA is TGTGCCAGCAGCTTAGAGCAGGTCCCGGCTTTCTTT. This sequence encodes CASSLEQVPAFF.

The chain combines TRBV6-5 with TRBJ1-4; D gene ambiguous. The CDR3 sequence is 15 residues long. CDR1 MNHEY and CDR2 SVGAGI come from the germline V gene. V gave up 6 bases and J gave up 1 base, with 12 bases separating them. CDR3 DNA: TGTGCCAGCAGCCCCTCACCGGTAACTAATGAAAAACTGTTTTTT. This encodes CASSPSPVTNEKLFF.

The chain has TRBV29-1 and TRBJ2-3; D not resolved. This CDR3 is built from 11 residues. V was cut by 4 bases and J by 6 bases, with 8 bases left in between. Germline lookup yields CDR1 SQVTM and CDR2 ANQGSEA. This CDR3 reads CSVAPLDTQYF. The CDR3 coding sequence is TGCAGCGTTGCCCCTTTGGATACGCAGTATTTT.

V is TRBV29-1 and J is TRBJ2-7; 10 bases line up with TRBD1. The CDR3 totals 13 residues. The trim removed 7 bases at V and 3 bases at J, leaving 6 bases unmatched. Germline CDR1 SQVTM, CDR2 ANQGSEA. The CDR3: CSASGTGVYEQYF. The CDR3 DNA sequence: TGCAGCGCCTCCGGGACAGGGGTCTACGAGCAGTACTTC.

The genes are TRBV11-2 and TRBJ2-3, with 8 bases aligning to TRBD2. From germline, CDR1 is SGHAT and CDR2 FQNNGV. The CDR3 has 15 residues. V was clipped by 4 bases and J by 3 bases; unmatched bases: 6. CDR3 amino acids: CASSSPGLGTDTQYF. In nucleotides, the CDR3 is TGTGCCAGCAGCTCGCCGGGACTAGGAACAGATACGCAGTATTTT.

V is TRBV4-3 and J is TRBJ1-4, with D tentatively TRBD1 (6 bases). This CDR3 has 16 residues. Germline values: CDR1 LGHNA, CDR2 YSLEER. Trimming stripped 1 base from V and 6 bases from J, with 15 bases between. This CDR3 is CASSQGKQGRYEKLFF. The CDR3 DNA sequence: TGCGCCAGCAGCCAAGGGAAACAGGGAAGGTATGAAAAACTGTTTTTT.

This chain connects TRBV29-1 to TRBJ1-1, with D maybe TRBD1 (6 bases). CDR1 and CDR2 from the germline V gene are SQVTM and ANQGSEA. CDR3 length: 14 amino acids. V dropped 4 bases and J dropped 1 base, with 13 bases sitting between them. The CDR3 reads CSVGEGTRNTEAFF. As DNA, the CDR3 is TGCAGCGTTGGGGAGGGGACAAGGAACACTGAAGCTTTCTTT.

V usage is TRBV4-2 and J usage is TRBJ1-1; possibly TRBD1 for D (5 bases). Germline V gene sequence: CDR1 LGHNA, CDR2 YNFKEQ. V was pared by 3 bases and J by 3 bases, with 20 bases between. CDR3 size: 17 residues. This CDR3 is CASSQGGVGLQDTEAFF. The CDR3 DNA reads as TGTGCCAGCAGCCAGGGAGGGGTTGGATTGCAGGACACTGAAGCTTTCTTT.